Included here is one TCR beta chain sequence, with context. The CDR3 is 14 residues long. The V end was cut by 8 bases, the J end by 4 bases, with 14 bases between. Germline CDR1 SEHNR, CDR2 FQNEAQ (reference sequence). The data stem from a study of T cells after yellow fever vaccination. As TCR cDNA was made by 5'RACE template switching, a universal primer site and UMIs were added. TCRdb reanalysed the 5' RACE reads using MiXCR and keeps one entry per CDR3 protein. Of 550,000 or so distinct CDR3 sequences listed, over 15% are singletons. The J gene is TRBJ1-4, the V gene TRBV7-9; D not certain. The sequence derives from a man aged 25 to 45 who received the YFV17D yellow fever vaccine. The specimen was PBMCs, collected 15 days after the yellow fever booster vaccination. Here the CDR3 reads CASRRGRDNEKLFF. The CDR3 bases are TGTGCCAGCCGGCGAGGACGGGATAATGAAAAACTGTTTTTT. Together with reference TRBV7-9 and TRBJ1-4, the CDR3 gives the full variable domain: DTGVSQNPRHKITKRGQNVTFRCDPISEHNRLYWYRQTLGQGPEFLTYFQNEAQLEKSRLLSDRFSAERPKGSFSTLEIQRTEQGDSAMYLCASRRGRDNEKLFFGSGTQLSVL.